This T cell receptor beta chain was profiled in a study of CD8+ T cells in alopecia areata. Trimming cost V 8 bases and J 3 bases, with 16 bases left between them. Per germline, CDR1 SGHAT and CDR2 FQNNGV. The CDR3 contains 15 residues. Reverse transcription of extracted RNA yielded cDNA, which provided the sequencing template. Libraries were prepared by immunoSEQ multiplex PCR; TCRdb keeps only in-frame clonotypes and omits some of them. This sample carries 140,000 to 150,000 clones, about 51% of them seen once, and the ten largest clones take about 16%. Treatment specified: oral pan-JAK inhibitor, 5-10 mg twice daily. Collection of lesional scalp punch biopsies and peripheral blood was performed in alopecia areata patients. This clone has only a few counts.

J is TRBJ2-2 and V is TRBV11-2, with D perhaps matching TRBD1 or TRBD2 (5 bases each). This sequence originates from a human donor with alopecia areata. The sample was CD8+ T cells sorted from blood, taken at week 4, from a patient treated with tofacitinib. CDR3 sequence: CASAWGRQHTGELFF. CDR3 DNA sequence: TGTGCCAGCGCTTGGGGACGTCAACACACCGGGGAGCTGTTTTTT. Combining the CDR3 with reference TRBV11-2 and TRBJ2-2 gives the whole variable domain EAGVAQSPRYKIIEKRQSVAFWCNPISGHATLYWYQQILGQGPKLLIQFQNNGVVDDSQLPKDRFSAERLKGVDSTLKIQPAKLEDSAVYLCASAWGRQHTGELFFGEGSRLTVL.